Listed below are T cell receptor beta chains from one sample, sequenced in a study of Ad26.COV2.S vaccination and SARS-CoV-2 variants. The protocol was immunoSEQ multiplex PCR, while the TCRdb copy is restricted to in-frame clones and leaves out a portion. The table includes 300,000 to 400,000 clones, 80% to 90% detected once. Sequences were derived from peripheral blood, sampled in a trial of Ad26.COV2.S vaccine versus placebo. Receptor source: a person aged 18-65 years who received the Ad26.COV2.S COVID-19 vaccine or a placebo. CDR3s include the opening cysteine and the closing phenylalanine or tryptophan. A D gene is named only where the DNA matches it firmly. Clone size is stated in some rows and not others, as once, few, many or a class when expanded.

>once|TRBV4-1|TRBD1|TRBJ2-5
CASSQGFLDRDRETQYF
TGCGCCAGCAGCCAAGGCTTTCTGGACAGGGATAGAGAGACCCAGTACTTC
>.|TRBV7-6|.|TRBJ1-4
CASSLDMGATNEKLFF
TGTGCCAGCAGCCTAGATATGGGCGCAACTAATGAAAAACTGTTTTTT
>.|TRBV12-3/TRBV12-4|.|TRBJ1-3
CASSFDRSTIYF
TGTGCCAGCAGTTTTGATAGGAGCACCATATATTTT
>few|TRBV19|.|TRBJ1-5
CASDPLLYSNQPQHF
TGTGCCAGTGACCCACTGCTCTATAGCAATCAGCCCCAGCATTTT
>.|TRBV4-3|.|TRBJ2-3
CASSQVDSTDTQYF
TGCGCCAGCAGCCAAGTGGATAGCACAGATACGCAGTATTTT
>.|TRBV30|TRBD2|TRBJ2-1
CAWSQTSGENNEQFF
TGTGCCTGGAGTCAAACTAGCGGCGAAAACAATGAGCAGTTCTTC
>.|TRBV6-4|.|TRBJ2-3
CASSDRWTDTDTQYF
TGTGCCAGCAGTGATAGGTGGACCGACACAGATACGCAGTATTTT
>once|TRBV6-2/TRBV6-3|.|TRBJ2-7
CASSYSRGHSYEQYF
TGTGCCAGCAGTTACTCGAGGGGACACTCCTACGAGCAGTACTTC
>once|TRBV7-7|.|TRBJ1-5
CASSLDLRGAQHF
TGTGCTAGCAGCTTAGATCTTCGGGGAGCCCAGCATTTT
>.|TRBV9|TRBD1|TRBJ2-1
CASSEGQAHNEQFF
TGTGCCAGCAGCGAGGGACAGGCCCACAATGAGCAGTTCTTC
>few|TRBV5-4|.|TRBJ1-5
CASSLSGNQPQHF
TGTGCCAGCAGCTTGTCCGGGAATCAGCCCCAGCATTTT
>.|TRBV5-1|TRBD1|TRBJ1-2
CASSSLGTGVYGYTF
TGCGCCAGCAGCTCGTTGGGGACAGGGGTCTATGGCTACACCTTC
>once|TRBV10-2|TRBD2|TRBJ2-1
CASSSTGTMNNEQFF
TGCGCCAGCAGTTCGACCGGGACTATGAACAATGAGCAGTTCTTC
>.|TRBV4-1|.|TRBJ2-1
CASSQAPKLLAPRYNEQFF
TGCGCCAGCAGCCAAGCCCCCAAGCTCCTAGCTCCCCGGTACAATGAGCAGTTCTTC
>.|TRBV3-1/TRBV3-2|.|TRBJ2-7
CASSQVTPSYEQYF
TGTGCCAGCAGCCAAGTGACACCCTCCTACGAGCAGTACTTC
>.|TRBV4-1|TRBD1|TRBJ1-5
CASSQGTGNSNQPQHF
TGCGCCAGCAGCCAGGGGACAGGGAATAGCAATCAGCCCCAGCATTTT
>few|TRBV3-1/TRBV3-2|.|TRBJ1-3
CASSRGSASGNTIYF
TGTGCCAGCAGCCGCGGGTCAGCCTCTGGAAACACCATATATTTT
>.|TRBV11-2|TRBD2|TRBJ2-6
CASSLDWGGAGANVLTF
TGTGCCAGCAGCTTAGATTGGGGGGGAGCTGGGGCCAACGTCCTGACTTTC
>.|TRBV18|.|TRBJ1-2
CASSLRSAQENYGYTF
TGTGCCAGCTCTCTCAGATCCGCTCAAGAGAACTATGGCTACACCTTC
>.|TRBV6-2/TRBV6-3|.|TRBJ1-2
CASSYGPGFNYGYTF
TGTGCCAGCAGTTACGGTCCCGGATTTAACTATGGCTACACCTTC
>once|TRBV2|.|TRBJ1-2
CASNPQNNYGYTF
TGTGCCAGCAACCCCCAGAATAACTATGGCTACACCTTC
>.|TRBV11-2|TRBD2|TRBJ2-1
CASSPTSGGFYNEQFF
TGTGCCAGCAGCCCGACTAGCGGGGGGTTCTACAATGAGCAGTTCTTC
>.|TRBV9|TRBD1|TRBJ2-1
CASSVVDRGSHNEQFF
TGTGCCAGCAGCGTAGTGGACAGGGGGTCCCACAATGAGCAGTTCTTC
>few|TRBV7-9|.|TRBJ1-1
CASSLGSEAFF
TGTGCCAGCAGCTTAGGCAGTGAAGCTTTCTTT
>.|TRBV29-1|.|TRBJ1-4
CSVRAGQLEKLFF
TGCAGCGTTAGGGCGGGACAACTAGAAAAACTGTTTTTT
>few|TRBV18|.|TRBJ2-1
CASSNRVALASEQFF
TGTGCCAGCTCAAACCGGGTCGCCTTAGCCAGTGAGCAGTTCTTC
>.|TRBV7-9|TRBD1|TRBJ1-2
CASSHGTGGYTF
TGTGCCAGCAGCCATGGGACAGGAGGCTACACCTTC
>.|TRBV2|.|TRBJ2-7
CASGGRDYEQYF
TGTGCCAGCGGTGGACGGGACTACGAGCAGTACTTC
>.|TRBV29-1|.|TRBJ2-5
CSAQLLETQYF
TGCAGCGCCCAGCTTTTGGAGACCCAGTACTTC
>.|TRBV13|TRBD2|TRBJ2-1
CASSLRGLAGGRGYNEQFF
TGTGCCAGCAGCTTAAGGGGACTAGCGGGGGGTCGCGGCTACAATGAGCAGTTCTTC
>once|TRBV3-1/TRBV3-2|.|TRBJ2-7
CASSPTLSSYEQYF
TGTGCCAGCAGCCCGACTTTGAGCTCCTACGAGCAGTACTTC
>.|TRBV19|.|TRBJ1-1
CASSHSETTEAFF
TGTGCCAGTAGTCATTCAGAGACCACTGAAGCTTTCTTT
>.|TRBV2|TRBD1|TRBJ2-1
CASSADRVNEQFF
TGTGCCAGCAGTGCCGACAGGGTAAATGAGCAGTTCTTC
>.|TRBV2|.|TRBJ2-1
CASKGDLSSFIEQFF
TGTGCCAGCAAGGGGGACTTAAGCAGTTTCATTGAGCAGTTCTTC
>.|TRBV7-5|.|TRBJ1-5
CARSPSRHQPQHF
TGTGCCAGAAGCCCCTCTCGTCATCAGCCCCAGCATTTT
>.|TRBV30|.|TRBJ1-1
CAWGGGNRYTEAFF
TGTGCCTGGGGTGGGGGGAACCGTTACACTGAAGCTTTCTTT
>once|TRBV5-6|.|TRBJ1-2
CASSWRDNGYTF
TGTGCCAGCAGCTGGAGGGACAATGGCTACACCTTC
>.|TRBV18|.|TRBJ2-1
CASSLTGGPTRFLSDNEQFF
TGTGCCAGCTCACTTACGGGGGGCCCAACCCGTTTTCTATCCGACAATGAGCAGTTCTTC
>.|TRBV11-2|.|TRBJ1-1
CASSQLRGTNTEAFF
TGTGCCAGCAGCCAGCTGAGGGGGACTAACACTGAAGCTTTCTTT
>few|TRBV27|TRBD1|TRBJ2-7
CASSLFGTGFGEQYF
TGTGCCAGCAGTTTATTCGGGACAGGTTTCGGCGAGCAGTACTTC
>.|TRBV5-4|.|TRBJ2-3
CASSLEGSTDTQYF
TGTGCCAGCAGCTTAGAAGGGTCCACAGATACGCAGTATTTT
>once|TRBV30|.|TRBJ1-2
CAWREGGGYTF
TGTGCCTGGAGAGAGGGGGGTGGCTACACCTTC
>once|TRBV27|.|TRBJ1-2
CASSARRTYGYTF
TGTGCCAGCAGTGCCAGGAGAACCTATGGCTACACCTTC
>.|TRBV6-2/TRBV6-3|.|TRBJ1-6
CASSSGTEISPLHF
TGTGCCAGCAGCTCCGGGACGGAGATTTCACCCCTCCACTTT
>few|TRBV5-1|.|TRBJ2-2
CASSLHRMGWKGTGELFF
TGCGCCAGCAGCCTACACCGCATGGGGTGGAAAGGGACCGGGGAGCTGTTTTTT